A single sample is the source of the 30 T cell receptor beta chains below, sequenced in a study of blood T cell repertoires in COVID-19. Here immunoSEQ multiplex PCR was the method, and the copy in TCRdb shows in-frame clones only, minus some. The repertoire has about 140,000 clones, around 90% of them found once; the top ten carry over 4.5%. The sequenced material came from peripheral blood. These receptors were collected from a human donor in a cohort sampled during active COVID-19.

This clone was observed a single time. This chain uses TRBV28 with TRBJ2-5, with 10 bases that match TRBD1. The CDR3 covers 15 residues. Germline V lookup: CDR1 MDHEN, CDR2 SYDVKM. The junction had 5 bases not matched to a gene; V was cut back by 3 bases and J by 4 bases. The CDR3 sequence: CASSFDRGLRETQYF. In DNA form, the CDR3 reads TGTGCCAGCAGTTTTGACAGGGGGCTTAGAGAGACCCAGTACTTC.

The chain links TRBV25-1 to TRBJ2-7, with 8 bases matching TRBD1. The CDR3 totals 17 residues. V lost 3 bases and J lost 2; bases outside the gene matches: 12. Germline CDR1 is MGHDK and CDR2 is SYGVNS. The CDR3 nucleotides are TGTGCCAGCAGTGAGGCGACAGGGGAAGGTGGGACCTACGAGCAGTACTTC. Amino acid sequence: CASSEATGEGGTYEQYF.

This chain uses TRBV5-1 with TRBJ1-5; 8 positions agree with TRBD1. The CDR3 runs 16 residues. The junction had 11 bases not matched to a gene; V was cut back by 0 bases and J by 9 bases. Germline assignment: CDR1 SGHRS and CDR2 YFSETQ. The CDR3 region is CASSLGPGQGGGPQHF. CDR3 in DNA: TGCGCCAGCAGCTTGGGTCCAGGACAGGGTGGGGGGCCCCAGCATTTT.

V gene TRBV1 combines with J gene TRBJ2-3; the DNA was not compared with TRBD2, the D call given in the table. TRBV1 is a pseudogene. The CDR3 covers 17 residues. The CDR3 sequence is CTSSQVRLAGGPDTQYF. CDR3 DNA sequence: TGCACCAGCAGCCAAGTTCGACTAGCGGGGGGGCCAGATACGCAGTATTTT.

This sequence joins TRBV2 and TRBJ2-7; 8 bases are shared with TRBD1. V was pared by 10 bases and J by 3 bases, with 2 bases of the junction left unmatched. Germline CDR1 is SNHLY and CDR2 is FYNNEI. This CDR3 is built from 11 residues. CDR3 in amino acids: CAIGQGYEQYF. In DNA, the CDR3 is TGTGCCATCGGACAGGGCTACGAGCAGTACTTC.

This clone was seen only a few times. J is TRBJ2-7 and V is TRBV7-9, with a tentative D call TRBD1 (6 bases). Germline-derived CDR1 and CDR2 are SEHNR and FQNEAQ (reference sequence). This CDR3 is 13 amino acids long. V lost 3 bases and J lost 5, with 11 bases in between. CDR3 DNA sequence: TGTGCCAGCAGCTTTTGGGACACCCACGAGCAGTACTTC. This sequence encodes CASSFWDTHEQYF.

The rearrangement joins TRBV11-3 to TRBJ2-2; the match to TRBD1 covers 9 bases. Germline-derived CDR1 and CDR2 are SGHNT and YENEEA. The ends lost 5 bases at V and 4 bases at J; junction bases unmatched: 5. CDR3 length: 15 amino acids. The CDR3 reads CASSPGTGRTGELFF. Written as DNA, the CDR3 is TGTGCCAGCAGCCCCGGGACAGGGCGCACCGGGGAGCTGTTTTTT.

This CDR3 reads CASSLSSFSSYEQYF. CDR3 bases: TGTGCCAGCAGTTTATCGAGCTTCTCCTCCTACGAGCAGTACTTC. The J gene is TRBJ2-7, the V gene TRBV27; unclear D gene. Per germline, CDR1 MNHEY and CDR2 SMNVEV (reference sequence). Trimming pared 0 bases from V and 0 bases from J, leaving 9 bases between. The CDR3 is 15 amino acids.

The rearrangement joins TRBV4-1 to TRBJ1-2, with 8 bases identical to TRBD1. The length of the CDR3 is 17 residues. V was clipped by 4 bases and J by 2 bases; unmatched bases: 12. The germline V gene encodes CDR1 MGHRA and CDR2 YSYEKL. In DNA form, the CDR3 reads TGCGCCAGCAGCCCGTCAGGGGGCCCTAACAACAACTATGGCTACACCTTC. Its translation is CASSPSGGPNNNYGYTF.

The chain carries TRBV11-3 and TRBJ1-2, with 11 bases identical to TRBD1. Germline values: CDR1 SGHNT, CDR2 YENEEA. The CDR3 extends over 16 amino acids. V shed 3 bases and J 6 bases; nucleotides not matched to a gene: 9. The CDR3 nucleotides are TGTGCCAGCAGCTTTCCCGGGACAGGGGGGGATCATGGCTACACCTTC. Protein product: CASSFPGTGGDHGYTF.

The V call is TRBV3-1 (or the pseudogene TRBV3-2), the J call TRBJ1-1; 7 bases map to TRBD1. V trimming: 3 bases; J trimming: 5 bases; junction bases outside the gene matches: 6. The CDR3 runs 14 residues. Looked up from germline, CDR1 is LGHDT and CDR2 is YNNKEL (reference sequence). The CDR3 DNA is TGTGCCAGCAGCCACAGGGGGATAGGAACTGAAGCTTTCTTT. This codes for CASSHRGIGTEAFF.

The rearrangement uses TRBV9 and TRBJ2-7; D remains ambiguous. Trimming cost V 0 bases and J 2 bases, with 9 bases left between them. There are 14 residues in the CDR3. CDR1 and CDR2 from the germline V gene are SGDLS and YYNGEE. CDR3 protein: CASSVGSTPYEQYF. The CDR3 DNA reads as TGTGCCAGCAGCGTAGGTAGTACTCCCTACGAGCAGTACTTC.

CDR3 region: CASSYPEELFF. The CDR3 nucleotides read TGTGCCAGCAGCTACCCCGAGGAACTGTTTTTT. V usage is TRBV7-2 and J usage is TRBJ1-4; D remains ambiguous. The CDR3 is made up of 11 amino acids. V lost 4 bases to trimming and J lost 12 bases, with 9 bases between them. Germline assignment: CDR1 SGHTA and CDR2 FQGNSA.

The chain employs TRBV27 and TRBJ1-1; TRBD1 aligns across 7 bases. V was clipped by 3 bases and J by 2 bases; unmatched bases: 6. CDR3 length equals 15 residues. Looked up from germline, CDR1 is MNHEY and CDR2 is SMNVEV (reference sequence). CDR3 DNA sequence: TGTGCCAGCAGTTTGGAGGGGGCGGAAAACACTGAAGCTTTCTTT. Protein product: CASSLEGAENTEAFF.

This clone was counted between two and nine times. V gene TRBV7-2 combines with J gene TRBJ2-5; 10 bases are shared with TRBD1. The CDR3 contains 15 residues. J lost 5 bases, V lost 4 bases, and 7 bases had no gene match. The germline gives CDR1 SGHTA, CDR2 FQGNSA. The CDR3 DNA reads TGTGCCAGCAGCTCCACCGGGACAGGGGAGGAGACCCAGTACTTC. It is translated as CASSSTGTGEETQYF.

The chain employs TRBV20-1 and TRBJ2-7; perhaps TRBD1 as D (5 bases). Germline loops: CDR1 DFQATT, CDR2 SNEGSKA (reference sequence). The CDR3 has 11 amino acids. V was trimmed by 1 base and J by 12 bases, leaving 13 bases between them. In DNA form, the CDR3 reads TGCAGTGCTAGAGCTGGGGCCCAGCGGTACTTC. Translation gives CSARAGAQRYF.

The chain is built from TRBV11-2 and TRBJ2-7, with D maybe TRBD2 (5 bases). With 5 bases removed from V and 7 bases from J, the gap between germline ends came to 9 bases. Germline V lookup: CDR1 SGHAT, CDR2 FQNNGV. The CDR3 is made up of 11 amino acids. CDR3 coding DNA: TGTGCCAGCAGCCAGACGGGGGAGCAGTACTTC. Protein: CASSQTGEQYF.

The genes are TRBV5-1 and TRBJ1-3; D might be TRBD1 (6 bases). The germline gives CDR1 SGHRS, CDR2 YFSETQ. Trimming took 1 base from V and 0 from J, leaving 14 bases between them. The CDR3 consists of 17 residues. DNA for the CDR3: TGCGCCAGCAGCTTGAGTCAGGGGCCCTACTCTGGAAACACCATATATTTT. Its protein is CASSLSQGPYSGNTIYF.

The chain combines TRBV6-2 or TRBV6-3 with TRBJ2-7, with 13 bases aligning to TRBD2. Germline lookup yields CDR1 MNHEY and CDR2 SVGEGT. The CDR3 runs 14 residues. With 6 bases clipped from V and 6 bases from J, the junction kept 5 bases outside the gene matches. The CDR3 is CASSRTSGSSEQYF. Here the CDR3 DNA reads TGTGCCAGCAGCAGGACTAGCGGGAGTTCCGAGCAGTACTTC.

The chain carries TRBV6-1 and TRBJ2-7; D is perhaps TRBD1 (6 bases). V dropped 2 bases and J dropped 6 bases, with 8 bases sitting between them. Germline CDR1 reads MNHNS; CDR2 reads SASEGT. This CDR3 has 12 residues. In DNA, the CDR3 is TGTGCCAGCAGTGAATTAGGGGGCGAGCAGTACTTC. This gives the protein CASSELGGEQYF.

The gene calls are TRBV11-3 and TRBJ2-1, with a weak D call TRBD2 (6 bases). Germline V CDR1 and CDR2: SGHNT, YENEEA. Trimming stripped 5 bases from V and 9 bases from J, with 20 bases between. This CDR3 contains 15 residues. CDR3 DNA: TGTGCCAGCAGCGAAACCGGGACCATCGGGGGTGAGCAGTTCTTC. This gives the protein CASSETGTIGGEQFF.

The chain has TRBV2 and TRBJ1-2; 9 positions match TRBD1. CDR1 and CDR2 from the germline V gene are SNHLY and FYNNEI. This CDR3 comprises 13 residues. The ends lost 8 bases at V and 4 bases at J; junction bases unmatched: 5. CDR3 sequence reads: CASGDRGSYGYTF. The CDR3 DNA reads TGTGCCAGCGGAGACAGGGGGAGCTATGGCTACACCTTC.

CDR3 in amino acids: CASSRRTGGDEQYF. CDR3 nucleotides: TGTGCCAGCAGCCGCCGGACAGGGGGCGACGAGCAGTACTTC. The gene calls are TRBV6-5 and TRBJ2-7, with 11 bases identical to TRBD1. The CDR3 runs to 14 residues. The V and J ends lost 6 bases and 5 bases, in that order; junction bases with no gene match: 6. Germline V CDR1 and CDR2: MNHEY, SVGAGI.

J is TRBJ2-7 and V is TRBV5-6; 9 nucleotides line up with TRBD1. The length of the CDR3 is 14 residues. Germline trimming cut 5 bases from V and 2 bases from J; bases unmatched to any gene: 5. From germline, CDR1 is SGHDT and CDR2 YYEEEE. The CDR3: CASRSTGGAYEQYF. CDR3 coding DNA: TGTGCCAGCAGGTCGACAGGGGGGGCCTACGAGCAGTACTTC.

The chain is built from TRBV29-1 and TRBJ2-7, with 9 nucleotides matching TRBD1. The germline V gene has CDR1 SQVTM and CDR2 ANQGSEA. The CDR3 loop spans 13 amino acids. CDR3 bases: TGCGGAGCGGGAATACAGGGGGCAGGCGAGCAGTACTTC. Encoded protein: CGAGIQGAGEQYF.

This clone was observed a handful of times. The J gene is TRBJ1-2, the V gene TRBV6-5; D ambiguous. The germline V and J ends were trimmed by 5 bases and 5 bases, with 15 bases remaining between them. CDR3 size: 14 residues. From germline, CDR1 is MNHEY and CDR2 SVGAGI. DNA of the CDR3: TGTGCCAGCAGTAACCCGGGTCAAGTTTATGGCTACACCTTC. It codes for CASSNPGQVYGYTF.

This rearrangement joins TRBV9 to TRBJ1-6; 7 bases are shared with TRBD1. There are 16 residues in the CDR3. V was clipped by 3 bases and J by 5 bases; unmatched bases: 8. Germline V lookup: CDR1 SGDLS, CDR2 YYNGEE. This chain's CDR3 is CASSENSGTDNSPLHF. CDR3 bases: TGTGCCAGCAGCGAGAATTCCGGGACAGATAATTCACCCCTCCACTTT.

V is TRBV5-4 and J is TRBJ1-2; D remains ambiguous. Trimming pared 0 bases from V and 3 bases from J, leaving 9 bases between. The length of the CDR3 is 14 residues. Germline lookup yields CDR1 SGHNT and CDR2 YYREEE (reference sequence). The CDR3 reads CASSLGGIDYGYTF. DNA of the CDR3: TGTGCCAGCAGCTTGGGAGGGATAGACTATGGCTACACCTTC. Filled out from reference TRBV5-4 and TRBJ1-2, the complete variable domain reads ETGVTQSPTHLIKTRGQQVTLRCSSQSGHNTVSWYQQALGQGPQFIFQYYREEENGRGNFPPRFSGLQFPNYSSELNVNALELDDSALYLCASSLGGIDYGYTFGSGTRLTVV.

This clone was seen a handful of times. The chain carries TRBV4-3 and TRBJ2-1; 11 bases are shared with TRBD1. CDR3 size: 15 residues. J gave up 7 bases and V 4 bases, and 6 bases lay outside the gene matches. Germline V CDR1 and CDR2: LGHNA, YSLEER. CDR3 sequence (DNA): TGCGCCAGCAGCCTCGGGACAGGGGGATCAAATGAGCAGTTCTTC. Its protein is CASSLGTGGSNEQFF.

The table lists this clone with a count of one. The chain couples TRBV7-6 to TRBJ2-2; 8 bases match TRBD1. Germline CDR1 reads SGHVS; CDR2 reads FNYEAQ. CDR3 length: 17 amino acids. Trimming removed 0 bases from V and 4 bases from J; junction bases left unmatched: 7. The CDR3 here is CASSLALTGGGTGELFF. Here the CDR3 DNA reads TGTGCCAGCAGCTTAGCCCTTACAGGGGGAGGCACCGGGGAGCTGTTTTTT.